This T cell receptor beta chain was recovered during a study of blood T cell repertoires in COVID-19. Turning to the study itself: Samples came from the United States, Italy and Spain, spanning acute and convalescent COVID-19. Sample material is recorded as cDNA or gDNA derived from T cells, B-cell-depleted T cells, or PBMCs.

This clone was observed a few times. Trimming removed 7 bases from V and 3 bases from J, with 16 bases in between. Per germline, CDR1 SGHNT and CDR2 YYREEE (reference sequence). This CDR3 region has 14 residues. In the authors' methods: Cell counts per sample came from amplifying reference gene primers. The table came from immunoSEQ multiplex PCR; TCRdb's copy has only in-frame clones and leaves some out. That table is the source of V, J and clone size, and D and trimming were worked out from the DNA. This table has about 180,000 clones, about four fifths appearing once. Patients from Seattle were sampled longitudinally, starting during active infection.

The V gene is TRBV5-4, the J gene TRBJ1-1, with D perhaps matching TRBD1 (5 bases). Material for sequencing was peripheral blood. This receptor was obtained from a woman aged 55-70 years with COVID-19, enrolled during active disease. The CDR3 protein is CASRGDGSDTEAFF. DNA for the CDR3: TGTGCCAGCCGGGGGGACGGGAGTGACACTGAAGCTTTCTTT.